This is a list of T cell receptor beta chains from one sample in a study of T cell repertoires in cytomegalovirus infection. TCRdb reprocessed the reads via MiXCR and lists one record per CDR3 protein. Among approximately 290,000 distinct CDR3 sequences listed, roughly 26% were seen once. What was sequenced was PBMCs. Receptors were obtained from a human donor in good health (CMV status not recorded). Some clones in this sample may be carry-over from other donors' samples. The CDR3 runs from the conserved cysteine through the conserved F or W. A D gene is named only where the DNA matches it firmly. Some rows mark clone size as missing; the rest say once, few, many or name a class of expanded clone.

CDR3nt | CDR3aa | d_gene | j_gene | v_gene | abundance
TGTGCCAGCGAAGTTGGAGGGCAGGGCACCGGGGAGCTGTTTTTT | CASEVGGQGTGELFF | . | TRBJ2-2 | TRBV7-2 | .
TGTGCCAGCAGTTCATCCGGGACAGGGTTTAACAATCAGCCCCAGCATTTT | CASSSSGTGFNNQPQHF | TRBD1 | TRBJ1-5 | TRBV12-3/TRBV12-4 | few
TGTGCCAGCTCACCACTCAACAGGGGGTTTGCAGATACGCAGTATTTT | CASSPLNRGFADTQYF | TRBD1 | TRBJ2-3 | TRBV18 | few
TGTGCCAGCAGCCCACCTAAATGGGGGGAACAAGAGACCCAGTACTTC | CASSPPKWGEQETQYF | . | TRBJ2-5 | TRBV14 | .
TGTGCCAGCAGCTTAGCTGGGACAGGGTACTACGAGCAGTACTTC | CASSLAGTGYYEQYF | TRBD1 | TRBJ2-7 | TRBV7-2 | many
TGCAGTGCTAGAGGATGGGACAGGGAATACGAGCAGTACTTC | CSARGWDREYEQYF | TRBD1 | TRBJ2-7 | TRBV20-1 | .
TGTGCCAGCAGCCAACTGACGGGAAGAGATACGCAGTATTTT | CASSQLTGRDTQYF | . | TRBJ2-3 | TRBV14 | few
TGTGCCAGCATCGAGACGGGGGGCACTGAAGCTTTCTTT | CASIETGGTEAFF | . | TRBJ1-1 | TRBV12-3/TRBV12-4 | many
TGTGCCAGCAGCTTAGCGGCCAGCCGGCGTGCTGGGGCCAACGTCCTGACTTTC | CASSLAASRRAGANVLTF | . | TRBJ2-6 | TRBV7-2 | few
TGTGCCACCGACGGCGGGACCAGAACCACAGATACGCAGTATTTT | CATDGGTRTTDTQYF | . | TRBJ2-3 | TRBV2 | few
TGTGTCAGCAGTTTAGCCGGGTTCGGAACTGGGGCCAACGTCCTGACTTTC | CVSSLAGFGTGANVLTF | . | TRBJ2-6 | TRBV27 | .
TGTGCCAGAGGGGACTCTCAGGTAGAGGCTTTCTTT | CARGDSQVEAFF | . | TRBJ1-1 | TRBV2 | .
TGTGCCAGCAGCGGACGACTTCACACCGGGGAGCTGTTTTTT | CASSGRLHTGELFF | . | TRBJ2-2 | TRBV7-2 | many
TGTTCCAGCAGCCAGGGCTCTGGGGCCAACGTCCTGACTTTC | CSSSQGSGANVLTF | . | TRBJ2-6 | TRBV5-6 | .